The T cell receptor beta chain under discussion was sequenced for a study of blood T cells in healthy people across ages. Turning to the study itself: Template switching caught about one barcoded beta molecule for each two T cells. Overall study results and limits: In these data, TCR beta diversity tracked strongly with naive T cell percentage.

It was with a sample-barcoded 5' primer and a J-beta primer mix that a second PCR of roughly 7 to 12 cycles was run. One entry per CDR3 protein results from TCRdb running MiXCR on the 5' RACE reads. The profile shows some 1,500,000 distinct CDR3 sequences, approximately 42% of them singletons. A note on this clonotype: Its specificity is unknown.

The CDR3 runs to 18 residues. Unmatched junction bases numbered 16, after V lost 4 bases and J lost 4 bases. CDR1 is MDHEN and CDR2 is SYDVKM in the germline V gene. Total RNA, at least 5.5 micrograms per sample, was extracted from PBMCs. The genes are TRBV28 and TRBJ2-7; 10 bases match TRBD2. The sample taken for sequencing was blood. This TCR was sampled from a woman between 18 and 29 years old in good health. The CDR3 nucleotides read TGTGCCAGCAGTTCCCCTCCGGGGAGCGGGAGGGCCTCTTACGAGCAGTACTTC. Translated, it gives CASSSPPGSGRASYEQYF.